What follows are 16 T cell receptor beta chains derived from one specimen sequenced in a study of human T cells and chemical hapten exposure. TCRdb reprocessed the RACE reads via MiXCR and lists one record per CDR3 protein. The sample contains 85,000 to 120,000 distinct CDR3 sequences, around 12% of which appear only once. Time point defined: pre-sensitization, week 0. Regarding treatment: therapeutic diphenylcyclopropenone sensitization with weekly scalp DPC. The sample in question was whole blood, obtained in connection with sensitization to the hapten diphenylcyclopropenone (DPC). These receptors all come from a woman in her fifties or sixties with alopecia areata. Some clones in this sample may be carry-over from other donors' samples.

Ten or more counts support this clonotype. CDR3 protein: CASSSRYEQYF. DNA for the CDR3: TGTGCCAGCAGCTCCAGGTACGAGCAGTACTTC. The V and J genes are TRBV28 and TRBJ2-7, with unresolved D. The CDR3 spans 11 residues. The V end was cut by 6 bases, the J end by 4 bases, with 7 bases between. Germline V gives CDR1 MDHEN, CDR2 SYDVKM.

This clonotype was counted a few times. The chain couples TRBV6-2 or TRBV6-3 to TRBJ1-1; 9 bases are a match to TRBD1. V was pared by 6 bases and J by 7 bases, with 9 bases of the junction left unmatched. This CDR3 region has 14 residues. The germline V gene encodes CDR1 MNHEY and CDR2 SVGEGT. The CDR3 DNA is TGTGCCAGCAGACCCCCAGGGACAGGGAATGAAGCTTTCTTT. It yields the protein CASRPPGTGNEAFF.

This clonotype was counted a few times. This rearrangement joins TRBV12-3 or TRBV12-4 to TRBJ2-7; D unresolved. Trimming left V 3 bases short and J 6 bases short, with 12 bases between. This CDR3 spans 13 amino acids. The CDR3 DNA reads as TGTGCCAGCAGTTTGGCCCCAGGAGTCGAGCAGTACTTC. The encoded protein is CASSLAPGVEQYF.

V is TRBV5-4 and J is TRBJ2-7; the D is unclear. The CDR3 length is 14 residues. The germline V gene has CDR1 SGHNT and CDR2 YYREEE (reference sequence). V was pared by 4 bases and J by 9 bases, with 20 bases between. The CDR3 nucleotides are TGTGCCAGCAGCCATAGCAGGAAGTATTTAGGGCAGTACTTC. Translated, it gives CASSHSRKYLGQYF.

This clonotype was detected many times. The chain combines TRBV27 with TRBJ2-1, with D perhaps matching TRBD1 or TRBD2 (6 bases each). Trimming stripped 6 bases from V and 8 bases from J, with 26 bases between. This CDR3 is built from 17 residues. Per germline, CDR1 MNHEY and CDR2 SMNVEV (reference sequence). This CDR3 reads CASSLRGGLALSDEQFF. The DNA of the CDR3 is TGTGCCAGCAGCCTCCGAGGGGGGTTGGCCTTGAGCGATGAGCAGTTCTTC.

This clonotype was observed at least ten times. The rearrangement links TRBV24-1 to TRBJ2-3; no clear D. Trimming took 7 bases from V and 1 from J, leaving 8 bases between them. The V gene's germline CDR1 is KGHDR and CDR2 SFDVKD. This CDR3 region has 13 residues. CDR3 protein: CATSRPGTDTQYF. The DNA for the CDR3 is TGTGCCACCAGCAGACCAGGCACAGATACGCAGTATTTT.

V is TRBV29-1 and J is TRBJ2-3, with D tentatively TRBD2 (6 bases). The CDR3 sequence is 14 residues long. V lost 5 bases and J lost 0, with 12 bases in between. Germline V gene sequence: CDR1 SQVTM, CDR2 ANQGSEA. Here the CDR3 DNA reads TGCAGCGTTTCGGCGGGGCGTAGCACAGATACGCAGTATTTT. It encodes CSVSAGRSTDTQYF.

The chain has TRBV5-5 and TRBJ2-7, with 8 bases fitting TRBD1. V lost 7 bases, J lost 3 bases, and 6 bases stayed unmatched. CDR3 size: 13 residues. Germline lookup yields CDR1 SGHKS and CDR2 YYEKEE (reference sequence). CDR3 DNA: TGTGCCAGCCGCAAAGGACAGGGCTACGAGCAGTACTTC. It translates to CASRKGQGYEQYF.

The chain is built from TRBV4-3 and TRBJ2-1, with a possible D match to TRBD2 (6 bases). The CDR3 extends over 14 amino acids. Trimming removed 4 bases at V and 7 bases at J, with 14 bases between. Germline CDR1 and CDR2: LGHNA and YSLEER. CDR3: CASSRALALNEQFF. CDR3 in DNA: TGCGCCAGCAGCCGCGCCCTAGCGTTGAATGAGCAGTTCTTC.

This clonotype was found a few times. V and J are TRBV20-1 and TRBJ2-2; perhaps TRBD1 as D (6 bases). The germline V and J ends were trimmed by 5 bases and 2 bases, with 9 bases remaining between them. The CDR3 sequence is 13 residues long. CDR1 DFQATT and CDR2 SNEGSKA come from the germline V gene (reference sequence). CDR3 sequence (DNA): TGCAGTGCTCGAGGGGGTAACACCGGGGAGCTGTTTTTT. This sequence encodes CSARGGNTGELFF.

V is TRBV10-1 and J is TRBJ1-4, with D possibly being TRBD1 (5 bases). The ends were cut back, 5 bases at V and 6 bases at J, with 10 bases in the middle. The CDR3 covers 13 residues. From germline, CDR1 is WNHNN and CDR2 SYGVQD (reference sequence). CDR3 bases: TGCGCCAGCAGTCCAGGGAACGATGAAAAACTGTTTTTT. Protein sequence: CASSPGNDEKLFF.

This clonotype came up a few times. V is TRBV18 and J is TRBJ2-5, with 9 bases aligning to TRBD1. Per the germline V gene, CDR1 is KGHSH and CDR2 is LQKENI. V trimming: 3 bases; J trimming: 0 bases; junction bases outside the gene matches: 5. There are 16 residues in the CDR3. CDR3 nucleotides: TGTGCCAGCTCACCGAAAACAGGGGGCCACCAAGAGACCCAGTACTTC. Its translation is CASSPKTGGHQETQYF.

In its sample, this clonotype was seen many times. In DNA form, the CDR3 reads TGTGCCAGCAGCGGTAACGGGCTCCGCCTGGACCAGTACTTC. Translation: CASSGNGLRLDQYF. V gene TRBV7-9 combines with J gene TRBJ2-5, with D uncertain. Germline loops: CDR1 SEHNR, CDR2 FQNEAQ (reference sequence). CDR3 length equals 14 residues. Trimming removed 5 bases at V and 10 bases at J, with 20 bases between.

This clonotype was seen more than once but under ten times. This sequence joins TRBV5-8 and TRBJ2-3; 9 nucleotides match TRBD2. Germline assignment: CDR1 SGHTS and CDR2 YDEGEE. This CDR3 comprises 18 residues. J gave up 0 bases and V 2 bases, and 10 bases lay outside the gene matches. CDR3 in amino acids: CASSFPISGSFSTDTQYF. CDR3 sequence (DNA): TGTGCCAGCAGCTTTCCAATTAGCGGGAGCTTCAGCACAGATACGCAGTATTTT.

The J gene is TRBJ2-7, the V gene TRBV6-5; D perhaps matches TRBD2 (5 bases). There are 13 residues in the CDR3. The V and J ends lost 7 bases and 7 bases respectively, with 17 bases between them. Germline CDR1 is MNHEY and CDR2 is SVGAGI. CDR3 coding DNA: TGTGCCAGCATAGGACTCGGCGGGCTGGAGCAGTACTTC. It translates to CASIGLGGLEQYF.

The CDR3 reads CASSINSGGTDTQYF. The CDR3 nucleotides read TGTGCCAGCAGCATTAATAGCGGAGGCACAGATACGCAGTATTTT. The chain combines TRBV7-2 with TRBJ2-3; D is possibly TRBD2 (6 bases). The germline V and J ends were trimmed by 5 bases and 1 base, with 13 bases remaining between them. Germline V gene lookup returns CDR1 SGHTA and CDR2 FQGNSA. The CDR3 runs 15 residues.